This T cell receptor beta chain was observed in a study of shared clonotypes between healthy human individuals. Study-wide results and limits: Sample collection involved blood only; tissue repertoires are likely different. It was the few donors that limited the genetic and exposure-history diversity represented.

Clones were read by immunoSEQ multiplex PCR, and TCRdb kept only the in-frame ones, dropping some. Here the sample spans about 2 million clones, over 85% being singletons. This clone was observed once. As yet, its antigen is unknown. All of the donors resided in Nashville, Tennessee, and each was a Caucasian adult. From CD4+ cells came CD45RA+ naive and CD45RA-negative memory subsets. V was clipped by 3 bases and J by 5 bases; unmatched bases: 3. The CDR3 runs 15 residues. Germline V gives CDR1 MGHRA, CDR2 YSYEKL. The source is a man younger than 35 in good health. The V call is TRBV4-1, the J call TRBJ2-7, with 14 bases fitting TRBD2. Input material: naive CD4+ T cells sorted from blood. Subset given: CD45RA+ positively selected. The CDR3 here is CASSQGLAGADEQYF. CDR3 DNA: TGCGCCAGCAGCCAGGGACTAGCGGGGGCGGACGAGCAGTACTTC.